The TCR beta chain under discussion was sequenced for a study of cytomegalovirus exposure and HLA in healthy donors. Turning to the study itself: An analysis done earlier identified about 120 million unique TCR beta sequences from 200 million or so T cells. Ancestry clustering placed 81% of 300 to 400 genotyped donors in the Caucasian-associated cluster.

A remark on this clone: Antigen unknown.

Germline CDR1 is MGHRA and CDR2 is YSYEKL. J gave up 4 bases and V 4 bases, and 7 bases lay outside the gene matches. The length of the CDR3 is 16 residues. Study results and limitations: In a later analysis, TCR beta V- and J-gene trimming showed a link to a missense DCLRE1C variant.

The primer mix had 60 Vbeta and 13 Jbeta primers. Assay used: immunoSEQ multiplex PCR; TCRdb lists only in-frame clones, some missing. The sample holds a few hundred thousand clones, under 90% seen once. Sequenced: PBMCs. The sequence came from a girl aged 2-10 years in good health and CMV-seronegative. The rearrangement uses TRBV4-1 and TRBJ2-1, with 10 bases lining up with TRBD2. CDR3 DNA: TGCGCCAGCAGCCCGGTGGGACTAGCGACATACAATGAGCAGTTCTTC. Encoded protein: CASSPVGLATYNEQFF.